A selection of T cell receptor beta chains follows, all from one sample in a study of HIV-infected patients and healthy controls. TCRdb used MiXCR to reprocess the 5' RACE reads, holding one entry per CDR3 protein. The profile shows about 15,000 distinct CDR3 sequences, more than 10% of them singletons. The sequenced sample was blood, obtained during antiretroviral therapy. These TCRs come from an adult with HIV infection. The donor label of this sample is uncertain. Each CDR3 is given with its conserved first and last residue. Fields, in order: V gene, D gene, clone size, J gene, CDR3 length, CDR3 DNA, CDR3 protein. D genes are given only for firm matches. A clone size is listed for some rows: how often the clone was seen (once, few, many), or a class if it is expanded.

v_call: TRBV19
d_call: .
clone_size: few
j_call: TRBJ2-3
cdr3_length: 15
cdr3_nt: TGTGCCAGTAGTTCAGGGACGGAAGGCACAGATACGCAGTATTTT
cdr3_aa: CASSSGTEGTDTQYF

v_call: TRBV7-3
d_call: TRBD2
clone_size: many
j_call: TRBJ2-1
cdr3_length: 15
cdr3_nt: TGTGCCAGCAGCCCAACTAGCGGGGCCTACAATGAGCAGTTCTTC
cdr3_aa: CASSPTSGAYNEQFF

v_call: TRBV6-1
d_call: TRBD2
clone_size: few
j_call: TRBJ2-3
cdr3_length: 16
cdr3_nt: TGTGCCAGCAGTGAAGTCCCTAGCGGGAGCACAGATACGCAGTATTTT
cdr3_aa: CASSEVPSGSTDTQYF

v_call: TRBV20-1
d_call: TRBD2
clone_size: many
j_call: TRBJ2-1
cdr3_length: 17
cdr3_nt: TGCAGTGCCATACTAGCGGGAGGGCCTATTTCCTACAATGAGCAGTTCTTC
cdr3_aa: CSAILAGGPISYNEQFF

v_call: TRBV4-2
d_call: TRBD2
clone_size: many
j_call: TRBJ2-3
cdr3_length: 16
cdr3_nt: TGTGCCAGCAGCGCCCGGACTAGCGGGCGCACAGATACGCAGTATTTT
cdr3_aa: CASSARTSGRTDTQYF

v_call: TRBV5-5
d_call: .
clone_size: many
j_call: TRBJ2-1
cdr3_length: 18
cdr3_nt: TGTGCCAGCAGCTTGAAGGTGGTGTGGGAGAGCTCCTACAATGAGCAGTTCTTC
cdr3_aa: CASSLKVVWESSYNEQFF

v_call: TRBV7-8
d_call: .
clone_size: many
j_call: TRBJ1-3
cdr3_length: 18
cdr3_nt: TGTGCCAGCAGCTTGGGCGGTCAGGGGACTCTGTCTGGAAACACCATATATTTT
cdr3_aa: CASSLGGQGTLSGNTIYF

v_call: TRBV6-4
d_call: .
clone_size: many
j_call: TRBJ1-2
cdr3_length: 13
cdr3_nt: TGTGCCAGCATTAGAGACACCTACTATGGCTACACCTTC
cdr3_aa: CASIRDTYYGYTF

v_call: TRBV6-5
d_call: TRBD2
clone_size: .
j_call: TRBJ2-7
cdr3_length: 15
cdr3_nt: TGTGCCAGCAGTTACGGTGCGGGAGGGGTCTACGAGCAGTACTTC
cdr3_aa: CASSYGAGGVYEQYF

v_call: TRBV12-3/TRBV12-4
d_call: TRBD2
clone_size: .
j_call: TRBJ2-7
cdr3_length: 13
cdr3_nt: TGTGCCAGCAGGTCCGGGAGGGTAAGCGAGCAGTACTTC
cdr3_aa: CASRSGRVSEQYF

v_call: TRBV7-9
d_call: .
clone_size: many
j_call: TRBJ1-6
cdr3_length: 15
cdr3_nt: TGTGCCAGCAGCACCCGGGAGGGCTCTCGTTCACCCCTCCACTTT
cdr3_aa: CASSTREGSRSPLHF

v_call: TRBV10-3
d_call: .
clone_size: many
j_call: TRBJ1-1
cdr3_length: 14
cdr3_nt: TGTGCCATCAGTGAGTTACAGGGTAACACTGAAGCTTTCTTT
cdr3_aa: CAISELQGNTEAFF

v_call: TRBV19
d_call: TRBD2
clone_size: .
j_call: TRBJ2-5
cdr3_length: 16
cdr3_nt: TGTGCCAGTAGTGCCGCAAAGCTTAGCGGGGAAGAGACCCAGTACTTC
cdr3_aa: CASSAAKLSGEETQYF

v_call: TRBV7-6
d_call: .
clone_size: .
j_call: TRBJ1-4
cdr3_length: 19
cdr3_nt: TGTGCCAGCAGCTTAATGGTGTGGGCCACAGGTCAGCATAATGAAAAACTGTTTTTT
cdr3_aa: CASSLMVWATGQHNEKLFF

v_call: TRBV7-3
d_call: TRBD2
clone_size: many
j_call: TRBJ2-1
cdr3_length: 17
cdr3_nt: TGTGCCAGCAGCTTAACTCCGGGACTAGCGGGAGTGGGAGAGCAGTTCTTC
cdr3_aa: CASSLTPGLAGVGEQFF

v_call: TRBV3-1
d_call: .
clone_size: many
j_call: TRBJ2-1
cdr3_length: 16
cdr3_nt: TGTGCCAGCAGCCAGCCGACAGAATTTGGTTTGCATGAGCAGTTCTTC
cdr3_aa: CASSQPTEFGLHEQFF